These 31 T cell receptor beta chains share one sample of origin, sequenced in a study of T cells expressing NK-cell markers. TCRdb processed the 5' RACE reads again and assigns one entry to each CDR3 protein, with no DNA. Its table records about 150,000 distinct CDR3 sequences. Sequencing was done on a sample of blood T cells: a sorted CD56 or NKG2C T cell subset, CD4+ or CD8+ T cells, or bulk PBMC T cells (not recorded which). Source of these receptors: a woman in her fifties or sixties in good health.

The chain employs TRBV5-1 and TRBJ1-1; TCRdb picks TRBD1, but there is no DNA to check that call. The CDR3 extends over 15 amino acids. Germline CDR1 reads SGHRS; CDR2 reads YFSETQ. CDR3 residues: CASSPSGGLNTEAFF.

The chain has TRBV29-1 and TRBJ2-1. Per germline, CDR1 SQVTM and CDR2 ANQGSEA. The CDR3 is 13 amino acids. CDR3 loop: CSVSGISYNEQFF.

This chain uses TRBV5-6 with TRBJ2-7; TCRdb calls TRBD2, which cannot be checked without DNA. The germline V gene has CDR1 SGHDT and CDR2 YYEEEE. The CDR3 is made up of 17 amino acids. CDR3 loop: CASSLWRLASNLYEQYF.

The genes are TRBV29-1 and TRBJ1-2; TCRdb proposes TRBD1, but this gene call is untestable without DNA. The CDR3 covers 13 residues. In germline, CDR1 is SQVTM, CDR2 ANQGSEA. The CDR3 sequence: CSVQGQGARGYTF.

J is TRBJ2-2 and V is TRBV7-9; TCRdb lists TRBD2, though no DNA is available to test this call. The CDR3 is 15 amino acids. CDR1 SEHNR and CDR2 FQNEAQ come from the germline V gene (reference sequence). The CDR3 is CASPSQQGPTGELFF.

V and J are TRBV9 and TRBJ2-3. This CDR3 contains 13 residues. Germline lookup yields CDR1 SGDLS and CDR2 YYNGEE. The chain's CDR3 is CASSVEWRDTQYF.

This rearrangement joins TRBV12-5 to TRBJ2-2. Germline-derived CDR1 and CDR2 are LGHNT and FRNRAP. The CDR3 length is 13 residues. CDR3 amino acids: CASGRRSTGELFF.

The V call is TRBV27, the J call TRBJ2-7; the D call of TRBD1 rests on TCRdb alone, since no DNA is present to check it. CDR3 size: 16 residues. Germline lookup yields CDR1 MNHEY and CDR2 SMNVEV (reference sequence). CDR3 sequence reads: CASSLPRAGGIYEQYF.

J is TRBJ2-1 and V is TRBV11-2; the D call of TRBD2 rests on TCRdb alone, since no DNA is present to check it. The CDR3 is 17 amino acids. In germline, CDR1 is SGHAT, CDR2 FQNNGV. The CDR3 loop reads CASSLPSGPSSYNEQFF.

The chain combines TRBV14 with TRBJ2-7. Germline V gene lookup returns CDR1 SGHDN and CDR2 FVKESK. CDR3 length: 14 amino acids. The CDR3 is CASTPAGARYEQYF.

The V and J genes are TRBV7-6 and TRBJ2-1; with no DNA, the TCRdb D assignment of TRBD2 cannot be verified. Per the germline V gene, CDR1 is SGHVS and CDR2 is FNYEAQ. The CDR3 spans 15 residues. Here the CDR3 reads CASSLNPTSGNEQFF.

The chain employs TRBV2 and TRBJ1-1; TCRdb gives TRBD1 as the D gene, but with no DNA this cannot be confirmed. Per germline, CDR1 SNHLY and CDR2 FYNNEI. The CDR3 is 15 residues long. The chain's CDR3 is CASSHPGPMNTEAFF.

The rearrangement joins TRBV7-9 to TRBJ2-1; the TCRdb D gene call, TRBD1, has no DNA to confirm it. CDR3 length equals 16 residues. The germline CDR1 and CDR2 sequences are SEHNR and FQNEAQ (reference sequence). The CDR3 spells CASSSSGQNLYNEQFF. Together with reference TRBV7-9 and TRBJ2-1, the CDR3 gives the full variable domain: DTGVSQNPRHKITKRGQNVTFRCDPISEHNRLYWYRQTLGQGPEFLTYFQNEAQLEKSRLLSDRFSAERPKGSFSTLEIQRTEQGDSAMYLCASSSSGQNLYNEQFFGPGTRLTVL.

V and J are TRBV6-5 and TRBJ2-3. Germline CDR1 and CDR2: MNHEY and SVGAGI. The CDR3 covers 16 residues. CDR3 region: CASSARSGATSGTQYF.

The chain recombines TRBV4-2 with TRBJ2-1; the TCRdb call, TRBD1, lacks DNA for checking. The germline gives CDR1 LGHNA, CDR2 YNFKEQ. The CDR3 length is 18 residues. CDR3 amino acids: CASSQDYSTGLGYNEQFF.

V is TRBV11-2 and J is TRBJ1-1. Germline-derived CDR1 and CDR2 are SGHAT and FQNNGV. This CDR3 spans 17 amino acids. The CDR3 region is CASSLFVGTAMNTEAFF.

This sequence joins TRBV5-5 and TRBJ2-3; TCRdb names TRBD2, which stays unverified in the absence of DNA. This CDR3 region has 15 residues. The germline gives CDR1 SGHKS, CDR2 YYEKEE (reference sequence). This CDR3 reads CASSLKSGRTDTQYF.

The V and J genes are TRBV14 and TRBJ1-3. This CDR3 has 12 residues. In germline, CDR1 is SGHDN, CDR2 FVKESK. CDR3 region: CASSQMGNTIYF.

The rearrangement joins TRBV4-1 to TRBJ1-1. Germline assignment: CDR1 MGHRA and CDR2 YSYEKL. CDR3 size: 13 residues. CDR3 region: CASSQALYLEAFF.

The chain is built from TRBV10-3 and TRBJ2-3; the TRBD1 assignment by TCRdb is unverifiable without DNA. This CDR3 has 16 residues. The V gene's germline CDR1 is ENHRY and CDR2 SYGVKD. The CDR3 loop is CAISDRQGRLQDTQYF.

The chain carries TRBV27 and TRBJ2-2. The CDR3 has 14 residues. Looked up from germline, CDR1 is MNHEY and CDR2 is SMNVEV (reference sequence). The CDR3 region is CASSFVRNTGELFF.

This chain connects TRBV5-1 to TRBJ1-4. There are 18 residues in the CDR3. Germline V CDR1 and CDR2: SGHRS, YFSETQ. CDR3: CASSSSIAGKGANEKLFF.

V usage is TRBV7-6 and J usage is TRBJ1-6; TCRdb's D gene call, TRBD1, goes unchecked for lack of DNA. The CDR3 is 17 amino acids. From germline, CDR1 is SGHVS and CDR2 FNYEAQ. CDR3 sequence reads: CASSLTSDDRGDSPLHF.

The V call is TRBV20-1, the J call TRBJ2-7; lacking DNA, the TRBD1 call made by TCRdb goes unchecked. Looked up from germline, CDR1 is DFQATT and CDR2 is SNEGSKA (reference sequence). The CDR3 runs to 12 residues. The CDR3 spells CSARWTGYEQYF.

The genes are TRBV4-1 and TRBJ2-1; there is no DNA to check the TCRdb D call of TRBD2. The CDR3 sequence is 14 residues long. CDR1 MGHRA and CDR2 YSYEKL come from the germline V gene. The chain's CDR3 is CAGIAASGNNEQFF.

The V call is TRBV10-3, the J call TRBJ2-7; TCRdb returns TRBD2, unconfirmable since there is no DNA. The CDR3 has 15 amino acids. The germline gives CDR1 ENHRY, CDR2 SYGVKD. The CDR3 here is CAISEELAGVYEQYF.

The chain carries TRBV27 and TRBJ2-7; TCRdb indicates TRBD2, and absent DNA this call remains unverified. CDR3 length equals 13 residues. Germline loops: CDR1 MNHEY, CDR2 SMNVEV (reference sequence). The CDR3 loop reads CASSFASDYEQYF.

The chain joins TRBV27 to TRBJ1-5; TCRdb calls TRBD1, which cannot be checked without DNA. Germline assignment: CDR1 MNHEY and CDR2 SMNVEV (reference sequence). This CDR3 spans 15 amino acids. CDR3 residues: CASGMGQGSNQPQHF.

V and J are TRBV4-1 and TRBJ2-1; lacking DNA, the TRBD1 call made by TCRdb goes unchecked. This CDR3 spans 18 amino acids. Germline assignment: CDR1 MGHRA and CDR2 YSYEKL. The CDR3 protein is CASSQNPLRGGHYNEQFF.

This chain links TRBV2 with TRBJ1-5. CDR3 size: 15 residues. The germline V gene has CDR1 SNHLY and CDR2 FYNNEI. The CDR3 protein is CASSEMESGNQPQHF.

J is TRBJ2-7 and V is TRBV20-1; TCRdb picks TRBD2, but there is no DNA to check that call. Germline values: CDR1 DFQATT, CDR2 SNEGSKA (reference sequence). This CDR3 is built from 15 residues. The CDR3 reads CSARVPELGSYEQYF.